This TCR beta chain was obtained from a study of cytomegalovirus exposure and HLA in healthy donors. Study-level results: A classifier reportedly called cytomegalovirus status with high sensitivity and specificity. Subsequent analysis revealed that first-cohort TCR clusters tended to co-occur in the 100 to 150 validation repertoires. Confirmation in vitro established that a few CMV-associated chains were specific for CMV antigens.

Germline CDR1 is LNHDA and CDR2 is SQIVND (reference sequence). Between the trimmed V and J ends, which lost 7 bases and 2 bases, there was a span of 9 bases. The CDR3 spans 13 residues. Donors were drawn from the approximately 110-subject validation cohort, separate from the approximately 680-subject first cohort. Of note for this clone: The antigen remains undetermined.

Produced via immunoSEQ multiplex PCR; TCRdb's table is partial and in-frame only. This table holds about 130,000 clones, 89% found once. The clonotype originates from a woman aged 18-30 years in good health and CMV-seronegative. V usage is TRBV19 and J usage is TRBJ1-5; D unclear. The sequenced sample was PBMCs. The CDR3, as DNA: TGTGCCAGTAAGAGGGATGGCAATCAGCCCCAGCATTTT. It codes for CASKRDGNQPQHF.